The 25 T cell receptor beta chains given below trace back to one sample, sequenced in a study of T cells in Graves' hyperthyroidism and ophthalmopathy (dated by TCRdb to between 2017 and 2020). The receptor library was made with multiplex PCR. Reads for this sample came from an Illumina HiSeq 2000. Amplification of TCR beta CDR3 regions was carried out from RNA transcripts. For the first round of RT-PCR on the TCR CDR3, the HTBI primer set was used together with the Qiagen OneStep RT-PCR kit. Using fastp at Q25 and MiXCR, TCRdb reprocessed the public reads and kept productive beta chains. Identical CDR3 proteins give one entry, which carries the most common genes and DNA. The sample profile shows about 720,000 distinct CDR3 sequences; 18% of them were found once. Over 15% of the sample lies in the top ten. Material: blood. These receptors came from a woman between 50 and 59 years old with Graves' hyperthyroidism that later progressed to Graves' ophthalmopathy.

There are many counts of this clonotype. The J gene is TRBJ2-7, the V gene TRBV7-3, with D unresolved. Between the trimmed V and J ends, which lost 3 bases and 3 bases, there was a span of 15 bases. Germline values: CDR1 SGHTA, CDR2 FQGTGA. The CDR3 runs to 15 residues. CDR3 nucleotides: TGTGCCAGCAGCTTTCCCTCCAGAAGGAGCTACGAGCAGTACTTC. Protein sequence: CASSFPSRRSYEQYF. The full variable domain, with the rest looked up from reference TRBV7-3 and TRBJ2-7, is GAGVSQTPSNKVTEKGKYVELRCDPISGHTALYWYRQSLGQGPEFLIYFQGTGAADDSGLPNDRFFAVRPEGSVSTLKIQRTERGDSAVYLCASSFPSRRSYEQYFGPGTRLTVT.

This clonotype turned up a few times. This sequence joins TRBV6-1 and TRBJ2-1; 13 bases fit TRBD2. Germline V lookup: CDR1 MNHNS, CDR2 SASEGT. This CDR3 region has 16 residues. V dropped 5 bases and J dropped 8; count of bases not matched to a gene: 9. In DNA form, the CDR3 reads TGTGCCAGCAGTTATACTAGCGGGGGGGCCGCGGATGAGCAGTTCTTC. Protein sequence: CASSYTSGGAADEQFF.

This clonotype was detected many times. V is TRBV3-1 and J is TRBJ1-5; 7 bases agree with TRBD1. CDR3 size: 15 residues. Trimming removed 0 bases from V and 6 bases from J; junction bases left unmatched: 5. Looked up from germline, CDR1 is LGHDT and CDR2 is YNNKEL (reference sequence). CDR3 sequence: CASSQDITGAQPQHF. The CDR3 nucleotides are TGTGCCAGCAGCCAAGATATAACAGGGGCTCAGCCCCAGCATTTT.

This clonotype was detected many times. The CDR3 sequence is CSVDRGGTYNEQFF. The CDR3 DNA reads TGCAGCGTCGATAGAGGGGGGACCTACAATGAGCAGTTCTTC. This sequence joins TRBV29-1 and TRBJ2-1, with D perhaps assigned TRBD1 or TRBD2 (6 bases each). CDR3 length equals 14 residues. Between the trimmed V and J ends, which lost 6 bases and 2 bases, there was a span of 14 bases. Germline lookup yields CDR1 SQVTM and CDR2 ANQGSEA.

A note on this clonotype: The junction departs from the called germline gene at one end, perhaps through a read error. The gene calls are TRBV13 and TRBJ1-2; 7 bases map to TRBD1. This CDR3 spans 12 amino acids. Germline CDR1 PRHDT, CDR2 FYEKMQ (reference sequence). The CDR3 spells CARSLAGGGYTF. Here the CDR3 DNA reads TGTGCCCGCAGCTTGGCAGGGGGTGGCTACACCTTC.

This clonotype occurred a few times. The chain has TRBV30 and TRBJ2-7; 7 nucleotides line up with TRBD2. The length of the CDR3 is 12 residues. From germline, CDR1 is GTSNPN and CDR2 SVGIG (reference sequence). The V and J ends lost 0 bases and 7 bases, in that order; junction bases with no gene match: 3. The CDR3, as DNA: TGTGCCTGGAGTGTAGCTAGCGGTGAGCAGTACTTC. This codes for CAWSVASGEQYF.

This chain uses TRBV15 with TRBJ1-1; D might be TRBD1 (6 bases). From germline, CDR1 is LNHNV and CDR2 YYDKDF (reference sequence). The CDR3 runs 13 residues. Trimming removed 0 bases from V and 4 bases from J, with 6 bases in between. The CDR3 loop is CATSREQGTEAFF. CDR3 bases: TGTGCCACCAGCAGAGAACAGGGCACTGAAGCTTTCTTT.

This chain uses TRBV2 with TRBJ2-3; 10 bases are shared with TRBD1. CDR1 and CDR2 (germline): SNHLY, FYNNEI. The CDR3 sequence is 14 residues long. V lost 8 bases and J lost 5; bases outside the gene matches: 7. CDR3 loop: CASLDRGNGDTQYF. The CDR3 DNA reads TGTGCCAGCCTGGACAGGGGGAACGGAGATACGCAGTATTTT.

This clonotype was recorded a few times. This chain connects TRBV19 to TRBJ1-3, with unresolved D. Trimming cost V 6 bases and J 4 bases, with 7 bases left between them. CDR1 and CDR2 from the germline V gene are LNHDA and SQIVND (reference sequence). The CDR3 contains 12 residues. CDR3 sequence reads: CASRTAGNTIYF. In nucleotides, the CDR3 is TGTGCCAGTAGGACGGCCGGAAACACCATATATTTT.

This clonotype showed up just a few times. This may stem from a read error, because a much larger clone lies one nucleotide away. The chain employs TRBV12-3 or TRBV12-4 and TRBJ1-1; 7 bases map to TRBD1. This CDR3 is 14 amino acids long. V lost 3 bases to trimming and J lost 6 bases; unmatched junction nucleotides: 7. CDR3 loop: CASSFGDSLPEAFF. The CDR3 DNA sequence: TGTGCCAGCAGTTTTGGGGACAGTCTCCCTGAAGCTTTCTTT.

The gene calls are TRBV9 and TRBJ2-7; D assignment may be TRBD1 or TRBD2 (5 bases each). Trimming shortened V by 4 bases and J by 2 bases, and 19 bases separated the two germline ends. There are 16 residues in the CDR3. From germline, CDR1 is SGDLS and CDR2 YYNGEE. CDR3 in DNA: TGTGCCAGCAGCTTAGCGCCCCTTGGGGCGACCTACGAGCAGTACTTC. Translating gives CASSLAPLGATYEQYF.

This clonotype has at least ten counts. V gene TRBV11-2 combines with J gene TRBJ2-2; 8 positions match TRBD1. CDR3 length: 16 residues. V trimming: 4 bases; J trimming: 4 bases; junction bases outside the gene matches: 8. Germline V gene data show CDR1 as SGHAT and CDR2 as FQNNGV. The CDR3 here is CASSSLGQGATGELFF. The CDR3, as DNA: TGTGCCAGCAGCTCCCTCGGCCAGGGGGCCACCGGGGAGCTGTTTTTT.

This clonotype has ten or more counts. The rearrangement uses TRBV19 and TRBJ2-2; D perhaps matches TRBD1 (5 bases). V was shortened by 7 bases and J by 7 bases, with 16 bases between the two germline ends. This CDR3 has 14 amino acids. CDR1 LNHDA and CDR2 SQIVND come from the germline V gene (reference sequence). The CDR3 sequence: CASITREGGGELFF. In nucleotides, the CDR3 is TGTGCCAGTATCACCAGGGAAGGTGGCGGGGAGCTGTTTTTT. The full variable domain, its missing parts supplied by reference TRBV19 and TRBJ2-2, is DGGITQSPKYLFRKEGQNVTLSCEQNLNHDAMYWYRQDPGQGLRLIYYSQIVNDFQKGDIAEGYSVSREKKESFPLTVTSAQKNPTAFYLCASITREGGGELFFGEGSRLTVL.

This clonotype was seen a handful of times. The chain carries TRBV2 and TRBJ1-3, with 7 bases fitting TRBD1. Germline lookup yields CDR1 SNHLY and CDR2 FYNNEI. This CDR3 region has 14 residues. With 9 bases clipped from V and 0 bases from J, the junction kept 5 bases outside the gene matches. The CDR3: CAREGQLSGNTIYF. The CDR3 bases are TGTGCCAGGGAGGGACAGCTCTCTGGAAACACCATATATTTT.

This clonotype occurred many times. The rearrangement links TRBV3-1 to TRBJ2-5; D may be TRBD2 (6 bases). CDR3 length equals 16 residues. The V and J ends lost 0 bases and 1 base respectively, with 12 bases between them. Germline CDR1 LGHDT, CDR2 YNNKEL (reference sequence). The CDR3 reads CASSQEDSGSQETQYF. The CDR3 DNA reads TGTGCCAGCAGCCAAGAGGATAGCGGTTCCCAAGAGACCCAGTACTTC.

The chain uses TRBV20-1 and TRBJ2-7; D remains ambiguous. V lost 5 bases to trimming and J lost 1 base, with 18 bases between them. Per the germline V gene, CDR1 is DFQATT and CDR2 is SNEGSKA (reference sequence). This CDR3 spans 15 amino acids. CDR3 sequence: CSARGVGRGSYEQYF. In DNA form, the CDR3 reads TGCAGTGCTCGAGGAGTCGGTAGAGGATCCTACGAGCAGTACTTC.

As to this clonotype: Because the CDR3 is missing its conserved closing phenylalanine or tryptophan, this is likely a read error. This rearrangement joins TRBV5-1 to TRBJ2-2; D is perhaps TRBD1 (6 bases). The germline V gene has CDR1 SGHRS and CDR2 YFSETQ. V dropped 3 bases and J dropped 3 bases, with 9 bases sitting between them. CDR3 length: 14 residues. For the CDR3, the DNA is TGCGCCAGCAGCTCCAACAGGGACACCGGGGAGCTGTTTCTT. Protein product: CASSSNRDTGELFL.

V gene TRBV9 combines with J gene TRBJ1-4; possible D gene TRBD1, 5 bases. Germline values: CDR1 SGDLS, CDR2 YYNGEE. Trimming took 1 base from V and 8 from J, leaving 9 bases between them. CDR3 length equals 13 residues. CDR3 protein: CASSVIGDEKLFF. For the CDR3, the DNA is TGTGCCAGCAGCGTAATAGGGGACGAAAAACTGTTTTTT.

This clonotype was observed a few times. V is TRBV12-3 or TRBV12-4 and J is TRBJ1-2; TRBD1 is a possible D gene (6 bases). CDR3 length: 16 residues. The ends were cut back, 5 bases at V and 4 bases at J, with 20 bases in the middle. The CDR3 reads CASSVRDTYFPYGYTF. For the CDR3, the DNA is TGTGCCAGCAGTGTCCGGGACACTTACTTTCCCTATGGCTACACCTTC.

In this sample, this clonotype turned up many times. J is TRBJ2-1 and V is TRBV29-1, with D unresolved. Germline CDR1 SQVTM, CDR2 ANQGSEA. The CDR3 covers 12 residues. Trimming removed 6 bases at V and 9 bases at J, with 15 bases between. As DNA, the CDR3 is TGCAGCGTGATCACCCCTTCTGGTGAGCAGTTCTTC. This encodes CSVITPSGEQFF.

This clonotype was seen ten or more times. CDR3 DNA sequence: TGTGCCAGCAGCTTAGGTGGAAGGGGGATTAACACTGAAGCTTTCTTT. Translation gives CASSLGGRGINTEAFF. The J gene is TRBJ1-1, the V gene TRBV7-9, with a tentative D call TRBD1 (6 bases). Germline values: CDR1 SEHNR, CDR2 FQNEAQ (reference sequence). Between the trimmed V and J ends, which lost 1 base and 2 bases, there was a span of 14 bases. The CDR3 loop spans 16 amino acids.

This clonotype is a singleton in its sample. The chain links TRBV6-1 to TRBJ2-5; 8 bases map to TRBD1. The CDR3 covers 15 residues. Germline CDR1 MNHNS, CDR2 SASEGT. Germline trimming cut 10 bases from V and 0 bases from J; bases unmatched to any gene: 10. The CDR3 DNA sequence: TGTGCCACCGGACAGGGCTACGTTGACCAAGAGACCCAGTACTTC. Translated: CATGQGYVDQETQYF.

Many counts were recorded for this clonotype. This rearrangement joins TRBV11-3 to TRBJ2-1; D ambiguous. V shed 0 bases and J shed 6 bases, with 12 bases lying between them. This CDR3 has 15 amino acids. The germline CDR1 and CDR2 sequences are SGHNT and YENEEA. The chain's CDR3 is CASSLDPGRSNEQFF. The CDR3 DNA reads TGTGCCAGCAGCTTAGACCCAGGCCGCAGCAATGAGCAGTTCTTC.

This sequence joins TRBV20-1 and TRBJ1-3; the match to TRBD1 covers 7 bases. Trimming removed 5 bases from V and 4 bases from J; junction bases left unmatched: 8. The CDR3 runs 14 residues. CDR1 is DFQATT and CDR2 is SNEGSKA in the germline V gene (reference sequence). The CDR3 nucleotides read TGCAGTGCTCAACGGACAGGATCAGGAAACACCATATATTTT. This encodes CSAQRTGSGNTIYF.

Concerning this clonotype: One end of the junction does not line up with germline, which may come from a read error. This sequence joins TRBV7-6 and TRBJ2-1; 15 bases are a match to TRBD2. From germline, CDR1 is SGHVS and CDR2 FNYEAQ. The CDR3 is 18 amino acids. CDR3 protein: CASSFPGLAGGPYNEQFF. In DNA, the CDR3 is TGTGCCAGCAGCTTCCCGGGACTAGCGGGGGGTCCCTATAATGAGCAGTTCTTC.